Sequencing of this T cell receptor (beta chain) was carried out in a study of blood T cell repertoires in COVID-19. J was trimmed by 4 bases and V by 1 base; bases with no gene match: 5. Germline loops: CDR1 LGHDT, CDR2 YNNKEL (reference sequence). CDR3 length: 15 amino acids. This clone was picked up a small number of times. Data came from immunoSEQ multiplex PCR; TCRdb stores just in-frame clones and leaves some out. The repertoire includes some 200,000 clones, more than 75% of them detected once, and 2.7% sits in the top ten. Input material: peripheral blood. The chain uses TRBV3-1 (or the pseudogene TRBV3-2) and TRBJ2-7; 9 bases fit TRBD1. This receptor was obtained from a man aged 35 to 55 with active or convalescent COVID-19. The CDR3 DNA follows: TGTGCCAGCAGCCAAGTGACAGGGGGGAGTTACGAGCAGTACTTC. It codes for CASSQVTGGSYEQYF.